This TCR beta chain was recorded in a study of control samples from healthy donors and cancer patients. The CDR3 loop spans 13 amino acids. Trimming cost V 1 base and J 5 bases, with 6 bases left between them. The germline V gene encodes CDR1 WSHSY and CDR2 SAAADI. Here immunoSEQ multiplex PCR was the method, and the copy in TCRdb shows in-frame clones only, minus some. The sample records approximately 150,000 clones, roughly 94% being singletons. Input material: PBMCs. The chain is built from TRBV10-2 and TRBJ2-1; maybe TRBD1 (5 bases). This sequence was found in a man aged 55 to 70 with colorectal cancer. The CDR3: CASSEFRDNEQFF. In DNA form, the CDR3 reads TGCGCCAGCAGTGAGTTCAGGGACAATGAGCAGTTCTTC.